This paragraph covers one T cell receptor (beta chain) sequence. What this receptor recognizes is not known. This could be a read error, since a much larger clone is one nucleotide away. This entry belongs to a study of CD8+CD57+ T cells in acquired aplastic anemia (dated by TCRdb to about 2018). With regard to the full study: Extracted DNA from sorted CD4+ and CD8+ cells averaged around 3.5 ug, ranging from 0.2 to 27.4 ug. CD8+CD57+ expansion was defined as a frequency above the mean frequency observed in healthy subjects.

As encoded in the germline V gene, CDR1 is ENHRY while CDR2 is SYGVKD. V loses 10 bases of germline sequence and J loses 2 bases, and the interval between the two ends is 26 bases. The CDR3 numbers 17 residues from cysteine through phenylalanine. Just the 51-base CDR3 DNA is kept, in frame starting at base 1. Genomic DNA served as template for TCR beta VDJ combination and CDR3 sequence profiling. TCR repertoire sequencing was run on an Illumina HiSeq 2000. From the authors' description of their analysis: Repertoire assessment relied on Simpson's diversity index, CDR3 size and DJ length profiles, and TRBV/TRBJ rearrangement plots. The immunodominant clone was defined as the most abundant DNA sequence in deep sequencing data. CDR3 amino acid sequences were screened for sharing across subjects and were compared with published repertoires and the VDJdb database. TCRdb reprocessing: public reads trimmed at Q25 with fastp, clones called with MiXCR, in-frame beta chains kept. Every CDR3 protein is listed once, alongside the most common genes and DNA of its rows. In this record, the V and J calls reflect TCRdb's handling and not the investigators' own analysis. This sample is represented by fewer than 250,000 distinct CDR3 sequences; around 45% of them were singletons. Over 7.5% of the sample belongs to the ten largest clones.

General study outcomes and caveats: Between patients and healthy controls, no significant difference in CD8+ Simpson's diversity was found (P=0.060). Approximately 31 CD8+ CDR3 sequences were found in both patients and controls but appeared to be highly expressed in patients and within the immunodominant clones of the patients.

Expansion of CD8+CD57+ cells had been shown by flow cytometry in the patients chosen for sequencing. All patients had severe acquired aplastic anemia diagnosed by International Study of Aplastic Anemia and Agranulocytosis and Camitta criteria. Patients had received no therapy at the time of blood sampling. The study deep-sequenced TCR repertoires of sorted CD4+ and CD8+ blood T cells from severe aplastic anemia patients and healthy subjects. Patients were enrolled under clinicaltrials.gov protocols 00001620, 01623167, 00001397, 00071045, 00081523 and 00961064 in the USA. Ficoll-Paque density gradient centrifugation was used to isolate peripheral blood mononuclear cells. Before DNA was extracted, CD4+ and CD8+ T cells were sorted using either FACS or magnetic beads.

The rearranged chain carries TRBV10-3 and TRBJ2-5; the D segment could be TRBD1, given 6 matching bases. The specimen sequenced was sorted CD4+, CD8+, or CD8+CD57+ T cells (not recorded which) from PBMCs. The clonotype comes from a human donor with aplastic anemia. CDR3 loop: CASSQEHREVSQETQYF. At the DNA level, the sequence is TGTGCCAGCAGCCAAGAACACAGGGAAGTATCACAAGAGACCCAGTACTTC.